This T cell receptor beta chain comes out of a study of OX40 agonist ivuxolimab in advanced cancers. CDR3 length: 12 amino acids. Germline CDR1 is WSHSY and CDR2 is SAAADI. V was clipped by 8 bases and J by 4 bases, with 11 bases between them. TCRdb's copy holds only in-frame clones and misses some; the assay was immunoSEQ multiplex PCR. This table holds about 58,000 clones, about 86% found once. Concerning this clone itself: Its cognate antigen is unknown. Other DNA sequences in this sample translate to the same CDR3.

General study results and limits: Normalized T-cell clonal expansion was also low in some nonresponders. The authors did not determine the antigen specificity of the expanded peripheral T cells. At 0.1 to 3.0 mg/kg, CD4+ and CD8+ blood T cells expanded clonally by week 6.

Prior autoimmune disease or systemic immunosuppression barred patients. The rearrangement joins TRBV10-2 to TRBJ1-2; a weak D match, TRBD1 (6 bases). The TCR comes from an adult with an advanced solid tumor such as melanoma, head and neck, liver or kidney cancer. The sample was CD4+ or CD8+ T cells sorted from blood, taken in a trial of the OX40 agonist ivuxolimab. This CDR3 is CASLGGFYGYTF. In nucleotides, the CDR3 is TGCGCCAGCCTAGGGGGGTTCTATGGCTACACCTTC.